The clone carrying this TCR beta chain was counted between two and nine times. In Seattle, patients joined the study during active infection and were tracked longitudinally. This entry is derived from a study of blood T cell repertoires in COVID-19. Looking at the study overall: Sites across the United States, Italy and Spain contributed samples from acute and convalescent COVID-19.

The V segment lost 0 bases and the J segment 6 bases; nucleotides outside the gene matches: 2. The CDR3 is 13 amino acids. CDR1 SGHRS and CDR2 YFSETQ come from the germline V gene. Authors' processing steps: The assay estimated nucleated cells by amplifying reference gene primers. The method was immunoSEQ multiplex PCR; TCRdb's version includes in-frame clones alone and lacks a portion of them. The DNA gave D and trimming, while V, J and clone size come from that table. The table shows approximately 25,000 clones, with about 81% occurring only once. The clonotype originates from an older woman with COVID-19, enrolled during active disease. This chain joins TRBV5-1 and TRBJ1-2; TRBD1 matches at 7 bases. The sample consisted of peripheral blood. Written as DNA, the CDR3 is TGCGCCAGCAGCTTGGCCGGGACAGATGGCTACACCTTC. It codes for CASSLAGTDGYTF.